Included here is one TCR beta chain sequence, with context. TCRdb's copy holds only in-frame clones and misses some; the assay was immunoSEQ multiplex PCR. The data hold around 150,000 clones, with roughly 80% observed a single time. Ages ranged from about 18 to 89 years, with residence in around 24 US areas. Researchers sorted participants into cohorts using their self-reported clinical history. All recovered Cohort 3 donors got two negative PCRs, got clearance, or saw symptom resolution. The data were taken from a study of blood T cell repertoires in COVID-19. Study as a whole: Sources were T cells, B-cell-depleted T cells, or PBMCs; the material itself was cDNA or gDNA.

In germline, CDR1 is SNHLY, CDR2 FYNNEI. The CDR3 has 16 amino acids. V gave up 6 bases and J gave up 7 bases; unmatched junction bases: 12. V gene TRBV2 combines with J gene TRBJ1-6, with 7 bases matching TRBD1. The sample consisted of PBMCs or T cells enriched from blood (not recorded which). This receptor was identified in a middle-aged man who had recovered from COVID-19. As DNA, the CDR3 is TGTGCCAGCAGGGTCGGGAAAACAGGGGAAAATTCACCCCTCCACTTT. Protein: CASRVGKTGENSPLHF.